This T cell receptor (beta chain) was sequenced in a study of blood T cell repertoires in COVID-19 (dated by TCRdb to about 2020). About the study as a whole: Samples from collaborators originated in the United States, Italy and Spain and spanned both the acute and convalescent phases of COVID-19. Samples came from the ongoing ImmuneRACE study (first 160 participants) plus 1,254 subjects from 6 global collaborators. Deeply sampled blood TCRbeta repertoires from subjects exposed to, actively infected with, or recovered from COVID-19 were included in the dataset. A de-identified subject ID, COVID-19 status, age in years and sex were almost always included in the sample metadata. A freely available public database, intended as a resource for researchers studying the immune response to SARS-CoV-2, is where the repertoires were released. The prospective study material was composed of cDNA or gDNA derived from T cells, B-cell-depleted T cells, or PBMCs. HLA class I and class II types, where available, came from metadata supplied by the sample provider rather than from assay-based typing.

The germline V end is reduced by 0 bases and the J end by 2 bases; junction bases left unmatched: 6. Including the terminal cysteine and phenylalanine, the CDR3 comprises 16 residues. Just CDR3 DNA is preserved here, 48 bases in frame from base 1. Looking up the germline V gene (reference sequence) yields CDR1 SGHNT and CDR2 YYREEE. Concerning this clone: This clone's antigen is unknown. Base qualities are not at hand, and no much larger clone is one base apart.

Whole blood was collected in K2EDTA tubes by collaborating institutions according to the institutions' own protocols. For TCRbeta analysis, collaborator samples were shipped as frozen whole blood, as isolated PBMCs, or as DNA extracted from either sample type. The paper as a whole reports these results and caveats: The amount of clinical and demographic metadata varied by source and participant and was provided uncurated.

The immunoSEQ Assay, a bias-controlled multiplex PCR, was used to amplify TCRbeta CDR3 regions from genomic DNA. On the authors' methods: Nucleated cell counts per sample were estimated from amplification of reference gene primers within the assay. To quantify the absolute abundance of each unique TCRbeta CDR3 rearrangement, sequence reads were collapsed and filtered. Productive Simpson clonality was computed per sample as the square root of Simpson's diversity index over productive rearrangements. This is the immuneACCESS table as TCRdb keeps it, with only in-frame sequences that have V and J called. A part of the clones is gone; compared with another copy, unresolved V genes explain less than half, and the rest is unexplained. Clone size and V and J calls were adopted from that table, with D and trimming inferred from the DNA. The sample contains some 390,000 clones, approximately 86% of them found a single time. The ten biggest clones cover about 3% of the sample.

This TCR derives from a human donor in a cohort sampled during active COVID-19. What was sequenced was peripheral blood. This receptor chain uses TRBV5-4 and TRBJ2-7, with TRBD2 matching 9 junction bases. The nucleotide sequence reads as follows: TGTGCCAGCAGCTTGGATATTAGCGGGAGCCCCTACGAGCAGTACTTC. The encoded protein is CASSLDISGSPYEQYF.